A selection of T cell receptor beta chains follows, all from one sample in a study of T cell clonotyping in hematopoietic cell transplantation. Clones were sequenced by immunoSEQ multiplex PCR, and TCRdb holds only the in-frame ones, with some missing. This table holds some 50,000 clones, roughly 80% found once. Sample: peripheral blood mononuclear cells, taken before stem cell transplant. All receptors come from a man aged 55 to 70 with myelodysplastic syndrome. Some clones in this sample may be carry-over from other donors' samples. Both conserved end residues are part of each CDR3. Each record gives: CDR3 length, D gene, V gene, clone size, J gene, CDR3 DNA, CDR3 protein. The D gene is left open where the match is weak. Clone sizes are given selectively: once, few, many, or a class where the clone is expanded.

>17|NA|TRBV11-2|NA|TRBJ2-5
TGTGCCAGCAGCTTAGAGGGACTCAAAGCGGCACGGGAGACCCAGTACTTC
CASSLEGLKAARETQYF
>16|TRBD2|TRBV7-2|NA|TRBJ2-5
TGTGCCAGCAGCCACCCCGGCGGGTGGGGGGGGGAGACCCAGTACTTC
CASSHPGGWGGETQYF
>16|NA|TRBV5-4|few|TRBJ1-5
TGTGCCAGCAGCCGGGGGGCATCCGGGTTTAATCAGCCCCAGCATTTT
CASSRGASGFNQPQHF
>16|TRBD1|TRBV30|NA|TRBJ2-7
TGTGCCTGGAGTGACTTGGACAGGGCATGGTCCTACGAGCAGTACTTC
CAWSDLDRAWSYEQYF
>14|NA|TRBV5-1|few|TRBJ1-6
TGCGCCAGCAGTTCCGGGACGGTTAATTCACCCCTCCACTTT
CASSSGTVNSPLHF
>13|NA|TRBV9|few|TRBJ2-3
TGTGCCAGCAGCGTAGGTCAGGCAGATACGCAGTATTTT
CASSVGQADTQYF
>15|TRBD1|TRBV4-1|NA|TRBJ2-2
TGCGCCAGCAGCGCTAAGGAAACAGGGGCCGGGGAGCTGTTTTTT
CASSAKETGAGELFF
>13|NA|TRBV7-8|NA|TRBJ2-7
TGTGCCAGCAGCAGTGCGTTAGGGTACGAGCAGTACTTC
CASSSALGYEQYF
>15|TRBD1|TRBV4-1|NA|TRBJ2-7
TGCGCCAGCAGCCAAGATGTGACAGGGCGCTACGAGCAGTACTTC
CASSQDVTGRYEQYF
>17|TRBD2|TRBV7-6|once|TRBJ2-3
TGTGCCAGCAACCCCGTCCAGCGGGGAGGGGGCACAGATACGCAGTATTTT
CASNPVQRGGGTDTQYF
>15|TRBD1|TRBV7-9|NA|TRBJ1-1
TGTGCCAGCAGCTTAGGGACAGGGGGAGGGACTGAAGCTTTCTTT
CASSLGTGGGTEAFF
>11|TRBD2|TRBV20-1|NA|TRBJ2-5
TGCAGTGCTGGGGGGGGGTCCAGCCAGTACTTC
CSAGGGSSQYF
>13|NA|TRBV6-5|NA|TRBJ2-2
TGTGCCAGCAGTTACTATTCAAACGGGGAGCTGTTTTTT
CASSYYSNGELFF
>14|NA|TRBV28|NA|TRBJ1-5
TGTGCCAGCAGAAAATCGGGGGGCGGACAGCCCCAGCATTTT
CASRKSGGGQPQHF
>14|NA|TRBV30|NA|TRBJ1-1
TGTGCCTGGAGGGCTTGGACCCCTCGGACTGAAGCTTTCTTT
CAWRAWTPRTEAFF
>16|TRBD1|TRBV7-6|few|TRBJ1-3
TGTGCCAGCAGCTTAGCTGGGACAGGGTTAGGAAACACCATATATTTT
CASSLAGTGLGNTIYF
>19|NA|TRBV4-3|NA|TRBJ1-6
TGCGCCAGCAGCCAAGACACCGGGGGCTCTCGCTCCTATAATTCACCCCTCCACTTT
CASSQDTGGSRSYNSPLHF
>16|NA|TRBV30|NA|TRBJ2-7
TGTGCCTGGAGTCCCCGAGGGGCAGGGGGGACCTACGAGCAGTACTTC
CAWSPRGAGGTYEQYF
>16|NA|TRBV5-6|NA|TRBJ2-4
TGTGCCAGCAGCTCCTTGGGGCCCCTAGCCAAAAACATTCAGTACTTC
CASSSLGPLAKNIQYF
>15|TRBD1|TRBV29-1|NA|TRBJ2-6
TGCAGCGTTGGTGACAGGGGCTCTGGGGCCAACGTCCTGACTTTC
CSVGDRGSGANVLTF
>16|NA|TRBV7-6|NA|TRBJ1-6
TGTGCCAGCAGCTTAAGCGACAGCCCCAGGGGTTCACCCCTCCACTTT
CASSLSDSPRGSPLHF
>16|NA|TRBV15|NA|TRBJ2-7
TGTGCCACCAGCAGAGATAGAGAGGGAATATTGAGGGAGCAGTACTTC
CATSRDREGILREQYF
>18|TRBD2|TRBV2|NA|TRBJ2-7
TGTGCCAGCAGTGATAGCGTGGGTCGTGGACTAGCTTTATACGAGCAGTACTTC
CASSDSVGRGLALYEQYF
>18|TRBD1|TRBV6-1|NA|TRBJ1-5
TGTGCCAGCAGTGAAAGGCTCACAGGGGGCGCGAGCAATCAGCCCCAGCATTTT
CASSERLTGGASNQPQHF
>12|NA|TRBV4-3|NA|TRBJ2-5
TGCGCCAGCAGCCAAGATACGGGGGCCCAGTACTTC
CASSQDTGAQYF
>12|NA|TRBV19|NA|TRBJ1-4
TGTGCCAGCGACAGTACTAATGAAAAACTGTTTTTT
CASDSTNEKLFF
>13|NA|TRBV10-3|NA|TRBJ1-5
TGTGCCATCAGTGAGGGCAGCAATCAGCCCCAGCATTTT
CAISEGSNQPQHF
>10|NA|TRBV23-1|NA|TRBJ2-1
TGCGCCAGTCCATACAATGAGCAGTTCTTC
CASPYNEQFF
>14|NA|TRBV7-8|NA|TRBJ1-3
TGTGCCAGCAGCTTATGGGAGGGGAGAAACACCATATATTTT
CASSLWEGRNTIYF
>15|NA|TRBV27|NA|TRBJ1-1
TGTGCCAGCACTCCCCTATGGACGGCGAACACTGAAGCTTTCTTT
CASTPLWTANTEAFF
>15|TRBD1|TRBV10-3|NA|TRBJ1-1
TGTGCCATCAGTCCCGAACAGGGGGCTTACACTGAAGCTTTCTTT
CAISPEQGAYTEAFF
>18|TRBD2|TRBV5-1|NA|TRBJ2-3
TGCGCCAGCAGCTTGGAGCGGGGGGCCTTATCTAGCACAGATACGCAGTATTTT
CASSLERGALSSTDTQYF
>13|NA|TRBV19|NA|TRBJ1-5
TGTGCCAGTATTGGAAACCCAAATCAGCCCCAGCATTTT
CASIGNPNQPQHF
>13|NA|TRBV7-2|NA|TRBJ1-1
TGTGCCAGCAGCTGGACGGGGAACACTGAAGCTTTCTTT
CASSWTGNTEAFF
>14|TRBD1|TRBV5-5|few|TRBJ1-2
TGTGCCAGCAGCTTGGGCGGGACAGGGGATGGCTACACCTTC
CASSLGGTGDGYTF
>13|NA|TRBV5-1|once|TRBJ2-1
TGCGCCAGCAGCAGAGGGGACTCCAATGAGCAGTTCTTC
CASSRGDSNEQFF
>15|NA|TRBV5-1|NA|TRBJ2-1
TGCGCCAGCAGCCTTGGGGTAGGGTACCTTGGTGAGCAGTTCTTC
CASSLGVGYLGEQFF
>16|TRBD2|TRBV4-3|NA|TRBJ2-1
TGCGCCAGCAGCCAAATAGGACTAGGCAACTACAATGAGCAGTTCTTC
CASSQIGLGNYNEQFF
>13|NA|TRBV2|NA|TRBJ1-5
TGTGCCAGCGGCCCAGGGACAAATCAGCCCCAGCATTTT
CASGPGTNQPQHF
>15|NA|TRBV19|few|TRBJ1-5
TGTGCCAGTAGCACACCAGACAGGCCGAGGTTGCCCCAGCATTTT
CASSTPDRPRLPQHF
>13|NA|TRBV10-3|NA|TRBJ1-1
TGTGCCATCAGGCGTCTTTGGAACACTGAAGCTTTCTTT
CAIRRLWNTEAFF
>14|TRBD1|TRBV4-3|NA|TRBJ1-4
TGCGCCAGCAGCCTACAGGGGGGTCGTGAAAAACTGTTTTTT
CASSLQGGREKLFF
>14|TRBD2|TRBV6-1|NA|TRBJ2-2
TGTGCCAGCAGACGTCCTGGGGGGGCCGGGGAGCTGTTTTTT
CASRRPGGAGELFF
>16|TRBD1|TRBV7-2|NA|TRBJ2-7
TGTGCCAGCAGCCCAACAGGACAGGGGGTTTCCTACGAGCAGTACTTC
CASSPTGQGVSYEQYF
>15|TRBD1|TRBV6-1|NA|TRBJ1-6
TGTGCCAGCAGTGGTGGACAGGGGACGGTCTCACCCCTCCACTTT
CASSGGQGTVSPLHF
>13|NA|TRBV25-1|NA|TRBJ1-6
TGTGCCAGCAGACAGGCCATCGGTTCACCCCTCCACTTT
CASRQAIGSPLHF
>16|NA|TRBV5-4|NA|TRBJ1-2
TGTGCCAGCAGCCCGGAGTCAGCCAGATGGGTCTATGGCTACACCTTC
CASSPESARWVYGYTF
>16|NA|TRBV5-1|NA|TRBJ1-1
TGCGCCAGCAGCTTGGGGGCCAGGGTAACGGACACTGAAGCTTTCTTT
CASSLGARVTDTEAFF
>16|NA|TRBV9|NA|TRBJ2-5
TGTGCCAGCAGCGTAGCAGGCAGGGGGGGGCAAGAGACCCAGTACTTC
CASSVAGRGGQETQYF
>15|NA|TRBV7-2|NA|TRBJ2-5
TGTGCCAGCAGCTTAGCGGGGGGCAACGGGGAGACCCAGTACTTC
CASSLAGGNGETQYF
>12|NA|TRBV30|NA|TRBJ2-2
TGTGCCTGGAGTGTACACACCGGGGAGCTGTTTTTT
CAWSVHTGELFF
>13|NA|TRBV29-1|NA|TRBJ2-5
TGCAGCGTGGCAGGGGGAGGCGGTGAGACCCAGTACTTC
CSVAGGGGETQYF
>13|TRBD1|TRBV12-5|NA|TRBJ1-2
TGTGCTAGTGGTTTGAGGGACAGGGCTGACTACACCTTC
CASGLRDRADYTF